The next 28 T cell receptor beta chains were all read from a single sample in a study of blood T cell repertoires in COVID-19. Profiled with immunoSEQ multiplex PCR; TCRdb holds only in-frame clones, not every one. The table has 290,000 or so clones, roughly nine tenths seen once. Sequenced input: PBMCs or T cells enriched from blood (not recorded which). Source of these receptors: a woman younger than 30 who had recovered from COVID-19.

The chain is built from TRBV5-1 and TRBJ1-1, with TRBD1 matching 9 bases. Germline CDR1 reads SGHRS; CDR2 reads YFSETQ. V lost 2 bases to trimming and J lost 4 bases; unmatched junction nucleotides: 12. CDR3 length equals 17 residues. In DNA, the CDR3 is TGCGCCAGCAGCTTCGGACAGGGGAGTGGTGGTAGCACTGAAGCTTTCTTT. Its protein is CASSFGQGSGGSTEAFF.

The rearrangement links TRBV6-2 or TRBV6-3 to TRBJ1-1, with D perhaps TRBD1 (6 bases). V was clipped by 2 bases and J by 0 bases, with 16 bases between them. This CDR3 region has 17 residues. Looked up from germline, CDR1 is MNHEY and CDR2 is SVGEGT. CDR3 sequence: CASSYRLGQLMNTEAFF. CDR3 in DNA: TGTGCCAGCAGTTACCGCCTAGGACAGTTAATGAACACTGAAGCTTTCTTT.

This chain links TRBV28 with TRBJ1-1, with 8 bases identical to TRBD1. This CDR3 contains 13 residues. Germline lookup yields CDR1 MDHEN and CDR2 SYDVKM. V dropped 4 bases and J dropped 7; count of bases not matched to a gene: 5. Here the CDR3 DNA reads TGTGCCAGCAGTTCCCGAGACAGGGGTGAAGCTTTCTTT. Amino acid sequence: CASSSRDRGEAFF.

This clone was seen more than once but under ten times. This chain links TRBV7-9 with TRBJ2-7, with D unresolved. Germline values: CDR1 SEHNR, CDR2 FQNEAQ (reference sequence). This CDR3 has 14 amino acids. V lost 0 bases and J lost 2, with 8 bases in between. CDR3 amino acids: CASSLAVSPYEQYF. The CDR3 region has the DNA TGTGCCAGCAGCTTAGCAGTGAGTCCCTACGAGCAGTACTTC. The full variable domain, completed using reference TRBV7-9 and TRBJ2-7, is DTGVSQNPRHKITKRGQNVTFRCDPISEHNRLYWYRQTLGQGPEFLTYFQNEAQLEKSRLLSDRFSAERPKGSFSTLEIQRTEQGDSAMYLCASSLAVSPYEQYFGPGTRLTVT.

The genes are TRBV6-1 and TRBJ1-5; D is unresolved. The V end was cut by 3 bases, the J end by 7 bases, with 16 bases between. The CDR3 has 15 amino acids. Per germline, CDR1 MNHNS and CDR2 SASEGT. The CDR3 sequence: CASSEFRVPGQPQHF. As DNA, the CDR3 is TGTGCCAGCAGTGAGTTTCGGGTTCCGGGGCAGCCCCAGCATTTT.

The sample holds a few counts of this clone. The chain couples TRBV5-1 to TRBJ2-7; 8 bases align to TRBD1. Trimming removed 4 bases from V and 6 bases from J; junction bases left unmatched: 9. Looked up from germline, CDR1 is SGHRS and CDR2 is YFSETQ. The CDR3 loop spans 14 amino acids. This chain's CDR3 is CASSDRDRRFEQYF. For the CDR3, the DNA is TGCGCCAGCAGCGACAGGGACAGGAGGTTCGAGCAGTACTTC.

The chain has TRBV20-1 and TRBJ1-1, with D perhaps TRBD1 (5 bases). V was pared by 4 bases and J by 8 bases, with 11 bases between. The CDR3 is 11 amino acids. Per the germline V gene, CDR1 is DFQATT and CDR2 is SNEGSKA (reference sequence). The CDR3 spells CSAKRQHEAFF. DNA for the CDR3: TGCAGTGCTAAAAGACAGCACGAAGCTTTCTTT.

V gene TRBV15 combines with J gene TRBJ2-7; tentative D call: TRBD1 (8 bases). There are 15 residues in the CDR3. Looked up from germline, CDR1 is LNHNV and CDR2 is YYDKDF (reference sequence). With 4 bases removed from V and 6 bases from J, the gap between germline ends came to 19 bases. CDR3: CATSKLWTGRGEQYF. As DNA, the CDR3 is TGTGCCACCAGCAAACTATGGACAGGGAGGGGCGAGCAGTACTTC.

The chain uses TRBV6-1 and TRBJ1-1; 11 bases match TRBD1. The trim removed 3 bases at V and 1 base at J, leaving 7 bases unmatched. There are 17 residues in the CDR3. Per germline, CDR1 MNHNS and CDR2 SASEGT. For the CDR3, the DNA is TGTGCCAGCAGTGAGGGACAGGGGGGAAGATGGAACACTGAAGCTTTCTTT. It encodes CASSEGQGGRWNTEAFF.

The chain joins TRBV7-9 to TRBJ2-7; possibly TRBD1 for D (6 bases). Trimming stripped 5 bases from V and 5 bases from J, with 16 bases between. In germline, CDR1 is SEHNR, CDR2 FQNEAQ (reference sequence). The CDR3 sequence is 14 residues long. The CDR3 coding sequence is TGTGCCAGCAGCATTAGTGCAGGGGCCGACGAGCAGTACTTC. Encoded protein: CASSISAGADEQYF.

V is TRBV10-3 and J is TRBJ1-4; no definite D call. V was pared by 0 bases and J by 6 bases, with 8 bases between. The CDR3 totals 14 residues. CDR1 ENHRY and CDR2 SYGVKD come from the germline V gene. As DNA, the CDR3 is TGTGCCATCAGTGAGTCCCAGGCCCATGAAAAACTGTTTTTT. Translation: CAISESQAHEKLFF.

This chain links TRBV11-2 with TRBJ2-1, with 8 bases identical to TRBD1. Trimming took 5 bases from V and 4 from J; bases not matched to a gene: 16. This CDR3 contains 18 residues. Germline V gene data show CDR1 as SGHAT and CDR2 as FQNNGV. The CDR3 sequence: CASSQIRTGKGLYNEQFF. Written as DNA, the CDR3 is TGTGCCAGCAGCCAAATCCGGACAGGGAAGGGGCTTTACAATGAGCAGTTCTTC.

The V gene is TRBV27, the J gene TRBJ2-6; 8 bases are a match to TRBD1. The length of the CDR3 is 14 residues. Germline CDR1 and CDR2: MNHEY and SMNVEV (reference sequence). V shed 5 bases, J shed 9 bases, and the junction held 6 bases outside the gene matches. The CDR3, as DNA: TGTGCCAGCAGTCTGACAGGGGTTGGCAACGTCCTGACTTTC. Translation gives CASSLTGVGNVLTF.

This clone was recorded once. The chain carries TRBV5-1 and TRBJ1-6, with 9 bases fitting TRBD1. Germline V lookup: CDR1 SGHRS, CDR2 YFSETQ. V shed 4 bases and J 11 bases; nucleotides not matched to a gene: 7. The CDR3 is made up of 14 amino acids. CDR3 in DNA: TGCGCCAGCAGCACGGGACAGGGATTGCCACCCCTCCACTTT. Translating it yields CASSTGQGLPPLHF.

This clone has just one count. This rearrangement joins TRBV30 to TRBJ2-5, with 10 positions matching TRBD2. The junction had 7 bases not matched to a gene; V was cut back by 2 bases and J by 4 bases. The CDR3 runs 15 residues. The germline V gene has CDR1 GTSNPN and CDR2 SVGIG (reference sequence). This chain's CDR3 is CAWSYKRGGGETQYF. Here the CDR3 DNA reads TGTGCCTGGAGTTACAAGCGGGGGGGCGGAGAGACCCAGTACTTC.

This chain connects TRBV5-4 to TRBJ2-7; a possible D gene is TRBD1 (5 bases). The CDR3 extends over 14 amino acids. Germline V gives CDR1 SGHNT, CDR2 YYREEE (reference sequence). V was trimmed by 5 bases and J by 2 bases, leaving 14 bases between them. DNA for the CDR3: TGTGCCAGCAGACCCACAGGCACCACCTACGAGCAGTACTTC. This encodes CASRPTGTTYEQYF.

The rearrangement links TRBV3-1 (or the pseudogene TRBV3-2) to TRBJ1-1; TRBD1 might be the D (5 bases). The CDR3 totals 17 residues. V dropped 4 bases and J dropped 1 base, with 19 bases sitting between them. Germline V CDR1 and CDR2: LGHDT, YNNKEL (reference sequence). CDR3 amino acids: CASSPRGGGKANTEAFF. The CDR3 DNA follows: TGTGCCAGCAGCCCGAGGGGTGGGGGGAAAGCGAACACTGAAGCTTTCTTT.

J is TRBJ1-2 and V is TRBV30; no firm D call. The V end was cut by 3 bases, the J end by 1 base, with 21 bases between. CDR1 GTSNPN and CDR2 SVGIG come from the germline V gene (reference sequence). This CDR3 is 17 amino acids long. For the CDR3, the DNA is TGTGCCTGGAGCATAGGACTAACACCGCGAAATAACTATGGCTACACCTTC. This translates into CAWSIGLTPRNNYGYTF.

The V gene is TRBV2, the J gene TRBJ1-2, with D maybe TRBD1 (6 bases). Germline lookup yields CDR1 SNHLY and CDR2 FYNNEI. CDR3 size: 16 residues. Trimming left V 6 bases short and J 5 bases short, with 22 bases between. The DNA of the CDR3 is TGTGCCAGCAGGGCCGGGACAAGCCAGGCTACGTATGGCTACACCTTC. It codes for CASRAGTSQATYGYTF.

The chain links TRBV7-2 to TRBJ2-3, with D perhaps TRBD1 (6 bases). V gave up 1 base and J gave up 4 bases, with 12 bases separating them. CDR1 is SGHTA and CDR2 is FQGNSA in the germline V gene. CDR3 length: 15 amino acids. This CDR3 is CASSLGGGRADTQYF. The DNA for the CDR3 is TGTGCCAGCAGCTTAGGAGGGGGAAGGGCAGATACGCAGTATTTT.

The CDR3 DNA sequence: TGTGCCAGCAGCTCGACAGCTGGTTCCTATGGCTACACCTTC. Amino acid sequence: CASSSTAGSYGYTF. J is TRBJ1-2 and V is TRBV13, with D perhaps TRBD1 (5 bases). With 4 bases removed from V and 4 bases from J, the gap between germline ends came to 13 bases. CDR1 PRHDT and CDR2 FYEKMQ come from the germline V gene (reference sequence). CDR3 length: 14 amino acids. Based on the CDR3 plus reference TRBV13 and TRBJ1-2, the full variable domain is AAGVIQSPRHLIKEKRETATLKCYPIPRHDTVYWYQQGPGQDPQFLISFYEKMQSDKGSIPDRFSAQQFSDYHSELNMSSLELGDSALYFCASSSTAGSYGYTFGSGTRLTVV.

The rearrangement links TRBV5-5 to TRBJ1-5, with 7 bases identical to TRBD1. This CDR3 comprises 15 residues. Germline V lookup: CDR1 SGHKS, CDR2 YYEKEE (reference sequence). Trimming removed 1 base from V and 3 bases from J; junction bases left unmatched: 4. The CDR3 region is CASSLRGQTNQPQHF. DNA of the CDR3: TGTGCCAGCAGCTTGAGGGGACAGACCAATCAGCCCCAGCATTTT. The full variable domain, in which reference TRBV5-5 and TRBJ1-5 provide the parts outside the CDR3, is DAGVTQSPTHLIKTRGQQVTLRCSPISGHKSVSWYQQVLGQGPQFIFQYYEKEERGRGNFPDRFSARQFPNYSSELNVNALLLGDSALYLCASSLRGQTNQPQHFGDGTRLSIL.

This chain joins TRBV2 and TRBJ1-2; 9 bases are a match to TRBD1. The CDR3 is 16 residues long. Germline CDR1 reads SNHLY; CDR2 reads FYNNEI. V gave up 6 bases and J gave up 2 bases; unmatched junction bases: 10. The DNA for the CDR3 is TGTGCCAGCAGCCTGTACAGGGGGCGCACGAACTATGGCTACACCTTC. It encodes CASSLYRGRTNYGYTF. The whole variable domain, remainder taken from reference TRBV2 and TRBJ1-2, is EPEVTQTPSHQVTQMGQEVILRCVPISNHLYFYWYRQILGQKVEFLVSFYNNEISEKSEIFDDQFSVERPDGSNFTLKIRSTKLEDSAMYFCASSLYRGRTNYGYTFGSGTRLTVV.

The CDR3 spells CAWSVPGQPQHF. The CDR3 DNA is TGTGCCTGGAGTGTACCAGGGCAGCCCCAGCATTTT. V gene TRBV30 combines with J gene TRBJ1-5, with D perhaps matching TRBD1 (5 bases). Germline V gene data show CDR1 as GTSNPN and CDR2 as SVGIG (reference sequence). V was pared by 0 bases and J by 7 bases, with 7 bases between. This CDR3 spans 12 amino acids.

The chain is built from TRBV4-1 and TRBJ1-6; 7 nucleotides agree with TRBD1. The CDR3 consists of 16 residues. The V gene's germline CDR1 is MGHRA and CDR2 YSYEKL. V lost 4 bases to trimming and J lost 0 bases; unmatched junction nucleotides: 3. CDR3 in amino acids: CASSLTGASYNSPLHF. For the CDR3, the DNA is TGCGCCAGCAGCCTCACAGGGGCCTCCTATAATTCACCCCTCCACTTT.

The rearrangement links TRBV7-2 to TRBJ1-4; 9 bases line up with TRBD1. This CDR3 spans 17 amino acids. J gave up 8 bases and V 5 bases, and 15 bases lay outside the gene matches. Germline values: CDR1 SGHTA, CDR2 FQGNSA. The CDR3 coding sequence is TGTGCCAGCAGCGCGGCCCCCACAGGGGGCGCTAGGGAAAAACTGTTTTTT. Translating gives CASSAAPTGGAREKLFF.

The chain uses TRBV11-2 and TRBJ2-7, with D hard to call. CDR1 is SGHAT and CDR2 is FQNNGV in the germline V gene. Trimming shortened V by 5 bases and J by 1 base, and 3 bases separated the two germline ends. The length of the CDR3 is 11 residues. The CDR3: CASSVSYEQYF. The CDR3 coding sequence is TGTGCCAGCAGCGTATCCTACGAGCAGTACTTC.

The V gene is TRBV5-1, the J gene TRBJ2-5; 7 bases map to TRBD1. This CDR3 contains 14 residues. After removal of 4 bases from V and 2 bases from J, the junction contained 5 bases not matched to a gene. Germline CDR1 SGHRS, CDR2 YFSETQ. The DNA for the CDR3 is TGCGCCAGCAGCCCCTCAGGGGGACAAGAGACCCAGTACTTC. Amino acids: CASSPSGGQETQYF.